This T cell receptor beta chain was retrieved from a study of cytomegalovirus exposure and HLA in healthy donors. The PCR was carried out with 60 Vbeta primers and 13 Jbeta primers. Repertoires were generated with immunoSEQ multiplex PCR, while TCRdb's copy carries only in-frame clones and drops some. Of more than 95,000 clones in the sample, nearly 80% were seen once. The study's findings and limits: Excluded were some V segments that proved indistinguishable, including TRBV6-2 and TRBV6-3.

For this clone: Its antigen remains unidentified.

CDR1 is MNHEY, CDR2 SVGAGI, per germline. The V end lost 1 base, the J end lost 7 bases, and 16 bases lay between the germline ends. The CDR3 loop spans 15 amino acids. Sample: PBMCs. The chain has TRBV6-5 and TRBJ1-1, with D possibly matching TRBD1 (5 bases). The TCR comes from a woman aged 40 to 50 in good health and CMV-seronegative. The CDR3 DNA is TGTGCCAGCAGTTACTATCGCGGGGCCGGAAATGAAGCTTTCTTT. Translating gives CASSYYRGAGNEAFF.